A single sample is the source of the 3 T cell receptor beta chains below, sequenced in a study of T-cell memory formation after mild COVID-19. TCRdb fed the 5' RACE reads into MiXCR, producing one record per CDR3 protein. The table shows about 440,000 distinct CDR3 sequences, with 15% to 25% occurring only once. The sample consisted of PBMCs or a T cell subset sorted from them (not recorded which). The source is an adult woman who had mild COVID-19 (a few samples of this study predate the infection). Cell type and time point are not known.

This clonotype has a handful of counts. This chain joins TRBV5-1 and TRBJ1-1, with TRBD1 as a possible D gene (6 bases). V lost 0 bases, J lost 6 bases, and 15 bases lay in between. Germline assignment: CDR1 SGHRS and CDR2 YFSETQ. The CDR3 loop spans 15 amino acids. CDR3 protein: CASSLANIRGAEAFF. The CDR3, as DNA: TGCGCCAGCAGCTTGGCTAATATCAGGGGCGCTGAAGCTTTCTTT. Full variable domain (missing parts from reference TRBV5-1 and TRBJ1-1): KAGVTQTPRYLIKTRGQQVTLSCSPISGHRSVSWYQQTPGQGLQFLFEYFSETQRNKGNFPGRFSGRQFSNSRSEMNVSTLELGDSALYLCASSLANIRGAEAFFGQGTRLTVV.

The chain couples TRBV7-8 to TRBJ2-2; 14 bases agree with TRBD2. The V gene's germline CDR1 is SGHVS and CDR2 FQNEAQ. The J segment lost 5 bases and the V segment lost 5 bases, leaving 4 bases of the junction unmatched. The CDR3 totals 16 residues. The CDR3 sequence is CASSKGLAGETGELFF. CDR3 in DNA: TGTGCCAGCAGCAAGGGACTAGCGGGAGAAACCGGGGAGCTGTTTTTT.

V and J are TRBV29-1 and TRBJ1-4, with D perhaps TRBD1 (6 bases). V shed 5 bases and J shed 4 bases, with 11 bases lying between them. The CDR3 covers 13 residues. Germline CDR1 reads SQVTM; CDR2 reads ANQGSEA. As DNA, the CDR3 is TGCAGCGTTTCGGGACAAGTTAATGAAAAACTGTTTTTT. Residues: CSVSGQVNEKLFF.